A single TCR beta chain is shown here with its context. This sample was included in a study of blood T cell repertoires in COVID-19. Study background: The United States, Italy and Spain supplied acute and convalescent COVID-19 samples.

The method was immunoSEQ multiplex PCR; TCRdb's version includes in-frame clones alone and lacks a portion of them. The sample has 250,000 to 350,000 clones, about nine tenths seen once; the top ten hold roughly 6%. The origin of this receptor is a woman aged 45-65 years with COVID-19, enrolled during active disease. Sequences were obtained from peripheral blood.

CDR3 region: CASSQRTGGNVGELFF. As DNA, the CDR3 is TGTGCCAGCAGCCAACGGACAGGGGGTAATGTCGGGGAGCTGTTTTTT. This chain links TRBV11-1 with TRBJ2-2, with TRBD1 identical over 10 bases. CDR1 SGHAT and CDR2 FQDESV come from the germline V gene (reference sequence). Unmatched junction bases numbered 10, after V lost 5 bases and J lost 7 bases. The CDR3 extends over 16 amino acids.